The 25 T cell receptor beta chains below all came from one sample that was sequenced in a study of cytomegalovirus exposure and HLA in healthy donors. The PCR made use of 60 Vbeta and 13 Jbeta primers. Profiled with immunoSEQ multiplex PCR; TCRdb holds only in-frame clones, not every one. The data contain 60,000 to 75,000 clones, around 76% of them seen just once; the ten biggest clones take up about 20%. Sequencing was performed on PBMCs. These receptors originate from a woman in her twenties or thirties in good health and CMV-seropositive.

V usage is TRBV4-2 and J usage is TRBJ2-5; TRBD1 aligns across 8 bases. The CDR3 has 13 residues. V was pared by 3 bases and J by 5 bases, with 2 bases of the junction left unmatched. Germline lookup yields CDR1 LGHNA and CDR2 YNFKEQ. The CDR3 DNA sequence: TGTGCCAGCAGCCACGACAGGGGTGAGACCCAGTACTTC. Its protein product is CASSHDRGETQYF.

This clone was detected a few times. The chain combines TRBV5-1 with TRBJ2-7, with a tentative D call TRBD1 (5 bases). This CDR3 has 12 amino acids. V lost 4 bases and J lost 3, with 8 bases in between. From germline, CDR1 is SGHRS and CDR2 YFSETQ. The CDR3 region has the DNA TGCGCCAGCAGCGACCAGGGCTACGAGCAGTACTTC. Translation: CASSDQGYEQYF. Using reference TRBV5-1 and TRBJ2-7 for the parts outside the CDR3, the full variable domain is KAGVTQTPRYLIKTRGQQVTLSCSPISGHRSVSWYQQTPGQGLQFLFEYFSETQRNKGNFPGRFSGRQFSNSRSEMNVSTLELGDSALYLCASSDQGYEQYFGPGTRLTVT.

The V and J genes are TRBV4-3 and TRBJ2-1, with D uncertain. This CDR3 has 15 residues. Per germline, CDR1 LGHNA and CDR2 YSLEER. V lost 0 bases and J 0 bases, leaving 6 bases between the germline ends. CDR3 nucleotide sequence: TGCGCCAGCAGCCAAGACCGTAACTCCTACAATGAGCAGTTCTTC. Translated, it gives CASSQDRNSYNEQFF.

This clone appeared a few times. The V and J genes are TRBV6-6 and TRBJ2-1, with TRBD1 matching over 7 bases. J gave up 0 bases and V 5 bases, and 4 bases lay outside the gene matches. The CDR3 is made up of 15 amino acids. The germline V gene has CDR1 MNHNY and CDR2 SVGAGI (reference sequence). In nucleotides, the CDR3 is TGTGCCAGCAGTCCGGACAGGATCTCCTACAATGAGCAGTTCTTC. Amino acids: CASSPDRISYNEQFF.

The CDR3 DNA is TGCAGCGTTGAAGATTGGGTAGTGGCGACTAGCACCTACGAGCAGTACTTC. Translating it yields CSVEDWVVATSTYEQYF. The chain recombines TRBV29-1 with TRBJ2-7; 7 nucleotides line up with TRBD2. J gave up 2 bases and V 0 bases, and 13 bases lay outside the gene matches. The CDR3 spans 17 residues. Germline loops: CDR1 SQVTM, CDR2 ANQGSEA.

The chain couples TRBV30 to TRBJ2-1; 13 nucleotides line up with TRBD2. Losses at the gene ends were 7 bases for V and 5 bases for J; bases not matched to a gene: 11. This CDR3 is built from 16 residues. Per germline, CDR1 GTSNPN and CDR2 SVGIG (reference sequence). In nucleotides, the CDR3 is TGTGCCTTCCATACTAGCGGGAGGGCCTTCAACAATGAGCAGTTCTTC. Its translation is CAFHTSGRAFNNEQFF.

The V gene is TRBV12-5, the J gene TRBJ2-3; 12 positions match TRBD2. CDR1 LGHNT and CDR2 FRNRAP come from the germline V gene. V shed 6 bases, J shed 4 bases, and the junction held 8 bases outside the gene matches. The CDR3 covers 16 residues. The CDR3 nucleotides are TGTGCTAGTGGACTTGGACTAGCGGGAAGCGCAGATACGCAGTATTTT. Translating gives CASGLGLAGSADTQYF.

The CDR3 DNA reads as TGTGCCAGCATGGGGACTAGTTACACAGCGTCCTACGAGCAGTACTTC. Its protein is CASMGTSYTASYEQYF. The chain employs TRBV2 and TRBJ2-7; 8 nucleotides line up with TRBD2. The germline V gene has CDR1 SNHLY and CDR2 FYNNEI. V dropped 7 bases and J dropped 1; count of bases not matched to a gene: 12. The CDR3 sequence is 16 residues long.

The chain employs TRBV7-2 and TRBJ1-3; TRBD1 might be the D (5 bases). Germline V lookup: CDR1 SGHTA, CDR2 FQGNSA. V was trimmed by 5 bases and J by 4 bases, leaving 9 bases between them. This CDR3 contains 13 residues. The CDR3 DNA follows: TGTGCCAGCAGCCAGGGCTACGGAAACACCATATATTTT. Translation gives CASSQGYGNTIYF. Filled out from reference TRBV7-2 and TRBJ1-3, the complete variable domain reads GAGVSQSPSNKVTEKGKDVELRCDPISGHTALYWYRQSLGQGLEFLIYFQGNSAPDKSGLPSDRFSAERTGGSVSTLTIQRTQQEDSAVYLCASSQGYGNTIYFGEGSWLTVV.

This chain links TRBV29-1 with TRBJ1-1; 9 bases align to TRBD1. Germline CDR1 is SQVTM and CDR2 is ANQGSEA. CDR3 length equals 13 residues. J lost 3 bases, V lost 7 bases, and 6 bases had no gene match. CDR3 DNA sequence: TGCAGCGGGGGACAGGGAGTCCACACTGAAGCTTTCTTT. Encoded protein: CSGGQGVHTEAFF.

The rearrangement joins TRBV13 to TRBJ2-7; a weak D match, TRBD2 (5 bases). The CDR3 totals 12 residues. Looked up from germline, CDR1 is PRHDT and CDR2 is FYEKMQ (reference sequence). V was clipped by 8 bases and J by 4 bases, with 12 bases between them. CDR3 sequence reads: CASAMTGYEQYF. The CDR3, as DNA: TGTGCCAGCGCCATGACGGGGTACGAGCAGTACTTC.

The chain links TRBV4-2 to TRBJ1-3; 7 bases agree with TRBD1. The CDR3 has 17 residues. Germline V gene data show CDR1 as LGHNA and CDR2 as YNFKEQ. Trimming cost V 5 bases and J 2 bases; bases outside gene matches: 12. Here the CDR3 reads CASSSEGAGGPGNTIYF. The CDR3 region has the DNA TGTGCCAGCAGCTCAGAAGGGGCAGGGGGACCTGGAAACACCATATATTTT.

This chain joins TRBV19 and TRBJ2-5, with D perhaps TRBD2 (7 bases). CDR1 is LNHDA, CDR2 SQIVND, per germline (reference sequence). V gave up 4 bases and J gave up 5 bases, with 17 bases separating them. The CDR3 is 15 amino acids. The CDR3 bases are TGTGCCAGTAGTACCCTCCACAGGGAGGGCGAGACCCAGTACTTC. Protein: CASSTLHREGETQYF.

The rearrangement links TRBV30 to TRBJ2-7, with 8 nucleotides matching TRBD2. Germline values: CDR1 GTSNPN, CDR2 SVGIG (reference sequence). This CDR3 spans 15 amino acids. With 4 bases clipped from V and 6 bases from J, the junction kept 14 bases outside the gene matches. The CDR3 spells CAWTHGKAGVSEQYF. The CDR3, as DNA: TGTGCCTGGACCCACGGGAAAGCGGGAGTCAGCGAGCAGTACTTC.

V gene TRBV19 combines with J gene TRBJ2-2, with D perhaps matching TRBD1 (5 bases). The V gene lost 8 bases and the J gene lost 10 bases, with 11 bases spanning the gap. The CDR3 runs to 11 residues. Germline assignment: CDR1 LNHDA and CDR2 SQIVND (reference sequence). Written as DNA, the CDR3 is TGTGCCAGTGACCAAGGGGAGGAGCTGTTTTTT. The encoded protein is CASDQGEELFF.

The chain employs TRBV5-1 and TRBJ1-1; no clear D. Germline CDR1 is SGHRS and CDR2 is YFSETQ. The CDR3 contains 13 residues. Trimming stripped 4 bases from V and 1 base from J, with 8 bases between. CDR3 in DNA: TGCGCCAGCAGCAATCAGAAGAACACTGAAGCTTTCTTT. The encoded protein is CASSNQKNTEAFF.

The chain recombines TRBV7-9 with TRBJ2-2; 9 nucleotides line up with TRBD1. This CDR3 is 15 amino acids long. Germline assignment: CDR1 SEHNR and CDR2 FQNEAQ (reference sequence). J lost 1 base, V lost 6 bases, and 3 bases had no gene match. CDR3 sequence reads: CASSPGQGNTGELFF. CDR3 coding DNA: TGTGCCAGCAGTCCGGGACAGGGGAACACCGGGGAGCTGTTTTTT.

The chain recombines TRBV2 with TRBJ2-7, with D tentatively TRBD1 (6 bases). The CDR3 sequence is 11 residues long. Trimming shortened V by 6 bases and J by 7 bases, and 10 bases separated the two germline ends. CDR1 SNHLY and CDR2 FYNNEI come from the germline V gene. The CDR3 DNA is TGTGCCAGCAGCGTTGGGACAGAGCAGTACTTC. This sequence encodes CASSVGTEQYF.

The V and J genes are TRBV6-1 and TRBJ2-2; 7 bases agree with TRBD1. The germline gives CDR1 MNHNS, CDR2 SASEGT. With 4 bases clipped from V and 5 bases from J, the junction kept 10 bases outside the gene matches. The CDR3 loop spans 16 amino acids. CDR3 region: CASSVKPGQRTGELFF. Here the CDR3 DNA reads TGTGCCAGCAGTGTAAAACCGGGACAGCGGACCGGGGAGCTGTTTTTT.

The chain is built from TRBV15 and TRBJ2-2, with 8 bases identical to TRBD1. The CDR3 extends over 15 amino acids. Germline V gene sequence: CDR1 LNHNV, CDR2 YYDKDF (reference sequence). V shed 2 bases and J 6 bases; nucleotides not matched to a gene: 5. The CDR3 DNA reads as TGTGCCACCAGCAGACGGACAGGGCAGCCCGGGGAGCTGTTTTTT. Protein product: CATSRRTGQPGELFF.

DNA of the CDR3: TGTGCCAGCAGCTTAGAGTTGCGGGGGTCCGGGGAGCTGTTTTTT. Translating gives CASSLELRGSGELFF. The genes are TRBV7-8 and TRBJ2-2, with 7 nucleotides matching TRBD2. Germline V gene sequence: CDR1 SGHVS, CDR2 FQNEAQ. This CDR3 comprises 15 residues. Trimming at V came to 1 base and at J to 6 bases, leaving 5 bases not matched to a gene. The whole variable domain, remainder taken from reference TRBV7-8 and TRBJ2-2, is GAGVSQSPRYKVAKRGQDVALRCDPISGHVSLFWYQQALGQGPEFLTYFQNEAQLDKSGLPSDRFFAERPEGSVSTLKIQRTQQEDSAVYLCASSLELRGSGELFFGEGSRLTVL.

The chain couples TRBV5-1 to TRBJ2-7, with TRBD1 identical over 7 bases. The V and J ends lost 4 bases and 2 bases, in that order; junction bases with no gene match: 9. Germline lookup yields CDR1 SGHRS and CDR2 YFSETQ. The CDR3 covers 15 residues. CDR3 residues: CASSPQPGQTYEQYF. CDR3 DNA: TGCGCCAGCAGCCCTCAACCGGGACAGACCTACGAGCAGTACTTC.

The genes are TRBV6-6 and TRBJ2-7, with D possibly being TRBD2 (5 bases). V was cut by 2 bases and J by 1 base, with 12 bases left in between. This CDR3 contains 15 residues. In germline, CDR1 is MNHNY, CDR2 SVGAGI (reference sequence). In DNA, the CDR3 is TGTGCCAGCAGTTACATGGTAGGAGGATCCTACGAGCAGTACTTC. Protein: CASSYMVGGSYEQYF.

V and J are TRBV6-1 and TRBJ2-7, with D perhaps TRBD2 (5 bases). V was clipped by 0 bases and J by 4 bases, with 10 bases between them. There are 14 residues in the CDR3. The germline V gene has CDR1 MNHNS and CDR2 SASEGT. The CDR3 here is CASSEAIRGYEQYF. Here the CDR3 DNA reads TGTGCCAGCAGTGAAGCGATTCGGGGATACGAGCAGTACTTC.

The chain combines TRBV18 with TRBJ1-1; 9 bases agree with TRBD1. Germline assignment: CDR1 KGHSH and CDR2 LQKENI. Trimming took 2 bases from V and 10 from J; bases not matched to a gene: 5. The CDR3 has 13 amino acids. The CDR3 nucleotides are TGTGCCAGCTCACCAGAGGACAGGGGCCGAGCTTTCTTT. This encodes CASSPEDRGRAFF.